The TCR beta chain described here comes from a study of blood T cell repertoires in COVID-19. Overall study context: Researchers got acute and convalescent COVID-19 samples from the United States, Italy and Spain.

V was shortened by 4 bases and J by 4 bases, with 5 bases between the two germline ends. Germline V gene sequence: CDR1 SGHVS, CDR2 FNYEAQ. The CDR3 spans 12 residues. The assay was immunoSEQ multiplex PCR, and TCRdb's table has in-frame clones only and misses some. The sample lists about 320,000 clones; 90% were seen once. The rearrangement links TRBV7-6 to TRBJ2-1; possible D gene TRBD2, 5 bases. The clonotype comes from a woman aged 25 to 39 who had been exposed to COVID-19. The sample consisted of PBMCs or T cells enriched from blood (not recorded which). The CDR3 DNA sequence: TGTGCCAGCAGCTCGGGGTACAATGAGCAGTTCTTC. Translating gives CASSSGYNEQFF.